Listed below are T cell receptor beta chains from one sample, sequenced in a study of blood T cell repertoires in COVID-19. Generated by immunoSEQ multiplex PCR, the TCRdb table keeps only in-frame clones and is missing some. In the table there are more than 85,000 clones, 70% to 90% of which are singletons. Specimen: peripheral blood. These receptors were obtained from a man aged 45-60 years with active COVID-19. The conserved cysteine and the conserved F or W are not part of the CDR3 here. The order of the fields is J gene, V gene, CDR3 protein.

j_call: TRBJ2-1; v_call: TRBV7-2; cdr3_aa: ASSSGGYNEQF
j_call: TRBJ2-5; v_call: TRBV5-1; cdr3_aa: ASSPGGGLPSQY
j_call: TRBJ1-6; v_call: TRBV19; cdr3_aa: ASSERDGSYNSPLH
j_call: TRBJ2-1; v_call: TRBV4-1; cdr3_aa: ASSQDRSGGREQF
j_call: TRBJ1-2; v_call: TRBV10-3; cdr3_aa: AITVDRGAGYT
j_call: TRBJ2-7; v_call: TRBV21-1; cdr3_aa: ASSTPRTGGYEQY
j_call: TRBJ1-2; v_call: TRBV19; cdr3_aa: ASSIPNYGYT
j_call: TRBJ1-1; v_call: TRBV30; cdr3_aa: AWSRDRVTEAF
j_call: TRBJ2-3; v_call: TRBV6-1; cdr3_aa: ASSEAIGGAQY
j_call: TRBJ2-5; v_call: TRBV5-1; cdr3_aa: ASSLAGVVGETQY
j_call: TRBJ2-7; v_call: TRBV7-6; cdr3_aa: ASSHGTGSYEQY
j_call: TRBJ1-2; v_call: TRBV6-5; cdr3_aa: ASIPGGFYGYT
j_call: TRBJ2-7; v_call: TRBV5-6; cdr3_aa: ASSFGTGSSYEQY
j_call: TRBJ2-1; v_call: TRBV6-4; cdr3_aa: ASSHTRGASEQF
j_call: TRBJ2-7; v_call: TRBV6-6; cdr3_aa: ASSPRQGAAYEQY
j_call: TRBJ1-5; v_call: TRBV6-2/TRBV6-3; cdr3_aa: ASSYGQGRNQPQH
j_call: TRBJ2-5; v_call: TRBV7-2; cdr3_aa: ASSFEGGAQY
j_call: TRBJ2-2; v_call: TRBV19; cdr3_aa: ATRLADVNTGELF
j_call: TRBJ1-2; v_call: TRBV6-5; cdr3_aa: ASTRTGENYGYT
j_call: TRBJ1-2; v_call: TRBV6-2/TRBV6-3; cdr3_aa: ASSYSDRVGYT
j_call: TRBJ2-2; v_call: TRBV19; cdr3_aa: ASSDQGFVPTGELF
j_call: TRBJ2-1; v_call: TRBV29-1; cdr3_aa: SVEDPIQGQF
j_call: TRBJ1-1; v_call: TRBV4-2; cdr3_aa: ASSQEGFSGTGLAF
j_call: TRBJ2-5; v_call: TRBV18; cdr3_aa: ASSPRQQETQY
j_call: TRBJ2-1; v_call: TRBV5-4; cdr3_aa: ASSFGGGPQEQF
j_call: TRBJ1-6; v_call: TRBV18; cdr3_aa: ASSPLRTGGDSPLH
j_call: TRBJ2-7; v_call: TRBV30; cdr3_aa: AWQRDGSYEQY
j_call: TRBJ2-1; v_call: TRBV3-1/TRBV3-2; cdr3_aa: ASSPRGGTGINEQF
j_call: TRBJ1-4; v_call: TRBV4-1; cdr3_aa: ASARGQGSEKLF
j_call: TRBJ2-5; v_call: TRBV6-2/TRBV6-3; cdr3_aa: ASSYYRLAGMASQETQY
j_call: TRBJ2-7; v_call: TRBV30; cdr3_aa: AFSGTGDHEQY
j_call: TRBJ1-3; v_call: TRBV29-1; cdr3_aa: SVRETGNTIY
j_call: TRBJ1-5; v_call: TRBV5-8; cdr3_aa: ASSWRRVQPQH
j_call: TRBJ2-5; v_call: TRBV27; cdr3_aa: ASRPWDFQETQY
j_call: TRBJ1-1; v_call: TRBV10-3; cdr3_aa: AISESTLLNTEAF
j_call: TRBJ1-6; v_call: TRBV30; cdr3_aa: AWSQDSYNSPLH
j_call: TRBJ1-1; v_call: TRBV13; cdr3_aa: ASSSPTNTEAF
j_call: TRBJ2-5; v_call: TRBV6-4; cdr3_aa: ASRRTGGRETQY
j_call: TRBJ2-1; v_call: TRBV5-6; cdr3_aa: ASSLALRQISYNEQF
j_call: TRBJ2-1; v_call: TRBV7-3; cdr3_aa: ASSLNWGSGGYNEQF
j_call: TRBJ2-6; v_call: TRBV18; cdr3_aa: ASSPRSGANVLT
j_call: TRBJ2-2; v_call: TRBV14; cdr3_aa: ASSPRQGWFGELF
j_call: TRBJ2-3; v_call: TRBV7-2; cdr3_aa: ASSPVGGPTDTQY